These 30 T cell receptor beta chains share one sample of origin, sequenced in a study of neoadjuvant nivolumab and ipilimumab in lung cancer (dated by TCRdb to the early 2020s). The receptor library was made with the immunoSEQ multiplex PCR assay. Drawn from immuneACCESS, this table holds only the in-frame rearrangements with V and J called that TCRdb kept. Clones are partly lost; checked studies trace under half to an unresolved V gene and leave the rest unexplained. For this sample there are tens of thousands of clones; 75% to 95% appear just once. The top ten clones comprise about 4.9% of the sample. Sample time point, as interpreted from the label and publication: at surgical resection after neoadjuvant nivolumab +/- ipilimumab. The input for sequencing was peripheral blood, taken after neoadjuvant nivolumab, alone or with ipilimumab, at or shortly before surgery. These receptors all come from an adult with non-small cell lung cancer.

The chain uses TRBV29-1 and TRBJ2-1; 8 bases match TRBD1. In germline, CDR1 is SQVTM, CDR2 ANQGSEA. Trimming removed 5 bases from V and 2 bases from J; junction bases left unmatched: 5. There are 14 residues in the CDR3. The chain's CDR3 is CSVNRQGTYNEQFF. CDR3 in DNA: TGCAGCGTTAATCGACAGGGGACCTACAATGAGCAGTTCTTC.

Here the CDR3 reads CASSLDRGNTDTQYF. The CDR3 DNA sequence: TGTGCCAGCAGCTTGGACAGGGGTAACACAGATACGCAGTATTTT. This chain joins TRBV7-2 and TRBJ2-3; TRBD1 aligns across 9 bases. CDR3 size: 15 residues. The J segment lost 2 bases and the V segment lost 3 bases, leaving 3 bases of the junction unmatched. Germline loops: CDR1 SGHTA, CDR2 FQGNSA.

This clone was picked up a small number of times. The J gene is TRBJ2-7, the V gene TRBV7-3, with D possibly being TRBD1 (6 bases). Germline lookup yields CDR1 SGHTA and CDR2 FQGTGA. CDR3 length equals 14 residues. Trimming took 5 bases from V and 7 from J, leaving 18 bases between them. Written as DNA, the CDR3 is TGTGCCAGCAGCATGACAGGTTCTGGGCAAGAGCAGTACTTC. This encodes CASSMTGSGQEQYF. Looking up the rest from reference TRBV7-3 and TRBJ2-7 gives the full variable domain: GAGVSQTPSNKVTEKGKYVELRCDPISGHTALYWYRQSLGQGPEFLIYFQGTGAADDSGLPNDRFFAVRPEGSVSTLKIQRTERGDSAVYLCASSMTGSGQEQYFGPGTRLTVT.

This sequence joins TRBV13 and TRBJ2-1, with 7 bases identical to TRBD1. This CDR3 region has 13 residues. Germline V gene data show CDR1 as PRHDT and CDR2 as FYEKMQ (reference sequence). V lost 5 bases and J lost 5; bases outside the gene matches: 3. DNA of the CDR3: TGTGCCAGCAGCCTGGGACAGAACAATGAGCAGTTCTTC. Translating it yields CASSLGQNNEQFF.

The V and J genes are TRBV18 and TRBJ1-1; tentatively, D is TRBD1 (5 bases). Germline V gene data show CDR1 as KGHSH and CDR2 as LQKENI. V lost 6 bases and J 0 bases, leaving 17 bases between the germline ends. This CDR3 spans 16 amino acids. CDR3 sequence (DNA): TGTGCCAGCTCCCCCGGGAAGGAAGGGGTGAACACTGAAGCTTTCTTT. This translates into CASSPGKEGVNTEAFF.

V is TRBV19 and J is TRBJ1-1; D is uncertain. The germline V gene has CDR1 LNHDA and CDR2 SQIVND (reference sequence). V shed 4 bases and J shed 4 bases, with 10 bases lying between them. CDR3 size: 13 residues. The DNA for the CDR3 is TGTGCCAGTAGTAGCCAACCGGCCACTGAAGCTTTCTTT. Protein product: CASSSQPATEAFF.

V gene TRBV4-3 combines with J gene TRBJ2-7; D remains ambiguous. Looked up from germline, CDR1 is LGHNA and CDR2 is YSLEER. The ends were cut back, 3 bases at V and 2 bases at J, with 5 bases in the middle. The CDR3 has 12 residues. Written as DNA, the CDR3 is TGCGCCAGCAGCCAGTTGGCCTACGAGCAGTACTTC. Its translation: CASSQLAYEQYF.

The chain joins TRBV5-4 to TRBJ1-2; weak D call: TRBD1 (6 bases). Germline V gives CDR1 SGHNT, CDR2 YYREEE (reference sequence). The CDR3 length is 14 residues. V lost 5 bases to trimming and J lost 8 bases, with 19 bases between them. CDR3 residues: CASRLRTGLGGYTF. The CDR3 DNA reads TGTGCCAGCAGACTTAGAACAGGGTTGGGAGGCTACACCTTC.

The V gene is TRBV7-2, the J gene TRBJ1-5; D not certain. Germline V gene sequence: CDR1 SGHTA, CDR2 FQGNSA. Trimming removed 0 bases from V and 3 bases from J, with 6 bases in between. The CDR3 is made up of 14 amino acids. CDR3 sequence reads: CASSLALNNQPQHF. CDR3 coding DNA: TGTGCCAGCAGCTTAGCCCTTAACAATCAGCCCCAGCATTTT.

The chain recombines TRBV7-9 with TRBJ2-5; no definite D call. Trimming left V 4 bases short and J 5 bases short, with 14 bases between. Germline V gene data show CDR1 as SEHNR and CDR2 as FQNEAQ (reference sequence). This CDR3 is 14 amino acids long. The CDR3 is CASSSRPDGETQYF. The CDR3 nucleotides read TGTGCCAGCAGCTCCCGACCGGACGGGGAGACCCAGTACTTC. Looking up the rest from reference TRBV7-9 and TRBJ2-5 gives the full variable domain: DTGVSQNPRHKITKRGQNVTFRCDPISEHNRLYWYRQTLGQGPEFLTYFQNEAQLEKSRLLSDRFSAERPKGSFSTLEIQRTEQGDSAMYLCASSSRPDGETQYFGPGTRLLVL.

The rearrangement joins TRBV4-2 to TRBJ2-2, with a possible D match to TRBD2 (5 bases). Germline CDR1 LGHNA, CDR2 YNFKEQ. The CDR3 is made up of 16 amino acids. Trimming stripped 4 bases from V and 1 base from J, with 13 bases between. The CDR3 DNA follows: TGTGCCAGCAGCCTAACGTTGGGGAGGAACACCGGGGAGCTGTTTTTT. Translated, it gives CASSLTLGRNTGELFF.

The CDR3 loop reads CASRGETEAFF. CDR3 nucleotides: TGCGCCAGTCGCGGGGAAACTGAAGCTTTCTTT. The chain is built from TRBV5-1 and TRBJ1-1; D gene uncertain. CDR1 SGHRS and CDR2 YFSETQ come from the germline V gene. CDR3 size: 11 residues. The germline V and J ends were trimmed by 8 bases and 5 bases, with 10 bases remaining between them.

The chain couples TRBV7-8 to TRBJ2-2, with 7 bases aligning to TRBD2. This CDR3 contains 16 residues. V was clipped by 5 bases and J by 0 bases; unmatched bases: 6. Germline V gene data show CDR1 as SGHVS and CDR2 as FQNEAQ. CDR3 bases: TGTGCCAGCAGCCCTTCTCGGGGGGCGAACACCGGGGAGCTGTTTTTT. Amino acid sequence: CASSPSRGANTGELFF.

CDR3 DNA: TGTGCCAGCCAAGAAGGGGCCTCTGGAAACACCATATATTTT. Protein: CASQEGASGNTIYF. The chain couples TRBV11-2 to TRBJ1-3; the D gene is possibly TRBD1 (5 bases). The ends were cut back, 8 bases at V and 0 bases at J, with 11 bases in the middle. Germline V lookup: CDR1 SGHAT, CDR2 FQNNGV. This CDR3 is 14 amino acids long.

The chain combines TRBV4-1 with TRBJ1-5; the D gene is possibly TRBD1 (5 bases). This CDR3 contains 15 residues. V was shortened by 6 bases and J by 0 bases, with 12 bases between the two germline ends. Germline V lookup: CDR1 MGHRA, CDR2 YSYEKL. The DNA for the CDR3 is TGCGCCAGCAGTCCCACTCAGGGTAGCAATCAGCCCCAGCATTTT. This gives the protein CASSPTQGSNQPQHF.

The chain uses TRBV6-1 and TRBJ2-3; D gene uncertain. Trimming took off 4 bases at V and 5 bases at J, with 7 bases between the two ends. The CDR3 is 12 residues long. Germline V gives CDR1 MNHNS, CDR2 SASEGT. As DNA, the CDR3 is TGTGCCAGCAGTGGGGGTGTAGATACGCAGTATTTT. Translating it yields CASSGGVDTQYF.

In this sample, this clone turned up a few times. This sequence joins TRBV7-3 and TRBJ1-1; D unresolved. The CDR3 runs 11 residues. V dropped 1 base and J dropped 5 bases, with 2 bases sitting between them. Per the germline V gene, CDR1 is SGHTA and CDR2 is FQGTGA. CDR3 coding DNA: TGTGCCAGCAGCTTAAGAACTGAAGCTTTCTTT. This codes for CASSLRTEAFF. Full variable domain (rest looked up from reference TRBV7-3 and TRBJ1-1): GAGVSQTPSNKVTEKGKYVELRCDPISGHTALYWYRQSLGQGPEFLIYFQGTGAADDSGLPNDRFFAVRPEGSVSTLKIQRTERGDSAVYLCASSLRTEAFFGQGTRLTVV.

The gene calls are TRBV6-5 and TRBJ1-1; D might be TRBD1 (6 bases). Germline CDR1 reads MNHEY; CDR2 reads SVGAGI. Trimming cost V 7 bases and J 5 bases, with 11 bases left between them. This CDR3 region has 12 residues. As DNA, the CDR3 is TGTGCCAGCATGGGGGGCAGGACTGAAGCTTTCTTT. It specifies CASMGGRTEAFF.

A single count supports this clone. The rearrangement joins TRBV27 to TRBJ2-7; possible D gene TRBD2, 7 bases. CDR3 length equals 16 residues. The V and J ends lost 3 bases and 1 base respectively, with 16 bases between them. The germline gives CDR1 MNHEY, CDR2 SMNVEV (reference sequence). CDR3 DNA sequence: TGTGCCAGCAGTTTGATAGGGGGGGGCAGGTCCTACGAGCAGTACTTC. It codes for CASSLIGGGRSYEQYF.

The V and J genes are TRBV2 and TRBJ2-2, with D possibly being TRBD1 (6 bases). V gave up 8 bases and J gave up 3 bases, with 16 bases separating them. The length of the CDR3 is 15 residues. Germline V lookup: CDR1 SNHLY, CDR2 FYNNEI. CDR3 sequence: CASQGSRSYTGELFF. CDR3 DNA: TGTGCCAGCCAGGGGTCTCGATCCTACACCGGGGAGCTGTTTTTT.

The chain combines TRBV5-1 with TRBJ2-3; unclear D gene. V lost 6 bases and J 0 bases, leaving 11 bases between the germline ends. Per germline, CDR1 SGHRS and CDR2 YFSETQ. CDR3 length equals 14 residues. CDR3 sequence: CASTPRQSTDTQYF. For the CDR3, the DNA is TGCGCCAGCACTCCTCGCCAGAGCACAGATACGCAGTATTTT.

In this sample, this clone turned up once. The chain employs TRBV7-3 and TRBJ2-5; D is perhaps TRBD1 or TRBD2 (5 bases each). Germline CDR1 is SGHTA and CDR2 is FQGTGA. CDR3 length equals 15 residues. The germline V and J ends were trimmed by 5 bases and 5 bases, with 18 bases remaining between them. The CDR3, as DNA: TGTGCCAGCAGCCCCACCCCCTGGGGGAGCGAGACCCAGTACTTC. It specifies CASSPTPWGSETQYF. Full variable domain (rest looked up from reference TRBV7-3 and TRBJ2-5): GAGVSQTPSNKVTEKGKYVELRCDPISGHTALYWYRQSLGQGPEFLIYFQGTGAADDSGLPNDRFFAVRPEGSVSTLKIQRTERGDSAVYLCASSPTPWGSETQYFGPGTRLLVL.

This sequence joins TRBV11-1 and TRBJ2-2; D is possibly TRBD1 (6 bases). Trimming stripped 5 bases from V and 3 bases from J, with 10 bases between. The germline V gene encodes CDR1 SGHAT and CDR2 FQDESV (reference sequence). The CDR3 is 14 amino acids. The CDR3 loop is CASSHRQDTGELFF. CDR3 nucleotide sequence: TGTGCCAGCAGCCACCGACAGGACACCGGGGAGCTGTTTTTT.

V gene TRBV5-1 combines with J gene TRBJ2-4; TRBD2 is a possible D gene (5 bases). The CDR3 is made up of 15 amino acids. Germline CDR1 is SGHRS and CDR2 is YFSETQ. Trimming cost V 4 bases and J 1 base, with 12 bases left between them. DNA of the CDR3: TGCGCCAGCAGCGACGGGGAAGAGGCCAAAAACATTCAGTACTTC. This codes for CASSDGEEAKNIQYF.

This clone has only one observation. The chain recombines TRBV7-8 with TRBJ1-1, with TRBD1 matching 7 bases. The CDR3 is 13 residues long. After removal of 5 bases from V and 10 bases from J, the junction contained 10 bases not matched to a gene. Germline V CDR1 and CDR2: SGHVS, FQNEAQ. The CDR3 nucleotides read TGTGCCAGCAGCCTCCAGCAGGGGGAGGGAGCTTTCTTT. Translating gives CASSLQQGEGAFF.

The rearrangement uses TRBV11-2 and TRBJ2-7; D is uncertain. Germline CDR1 SGHAT, CDR2 FQNNGV. Trimming pared 3 bases from V and 3 bases from J, leaving 12 bases between. The CDR3 spans 14 residues. CDR3 coding DNA: TGTGCCAGCAGCTTCGGCCCCAGAGTCTACGAGCAGTACTTC. As protein: CASSFGPRVYEQYF.

This chain uses TRBV7-8 with TRBJ1-6, with TRBD1 identical over 9 bases. This CDR3 region has 17 residues. Per germline, CDR1 SGHVS and CDR2 FQNEAQ. J gave up 9 bases and V 5 bases, and 14 bases lay outside the gene matches. For the CDR3, the DNA is TGTGCCAGCAGCGAGGGGACAGGGCCCTACCGTGGTTCACCCCTCCACTTT. Protein product: CASSEGTGPYRGSPLHF.

CDR3 bases: TGTGCCAGCAGCTCGGATTACCGAAATGAGCAGTTCTTC. Translating it yields CASSSDYRNEQFF. The V gene is TRBV5-8, the J gene TRBJ2-1; D unclear. Trimming took off 3 bases at V and 7 bases at J, with 11 bases between the two ends. The CDR3 totals 13 residues. Looked up from germline, CDR1 is SGHTS and CDR2 is YDEGEE. Using reference TRBV5-8 and TRBJ2-1 for the parts outside the CDR3, the full variable domain is EAGVTQSPTHLIKTRGQQATLRCSPISGHTSVYWYQQALGLGLQFLLWYDEGEERNRGNFPPRFSGRQFPNYSSELNVNALELEDSALYLCASSSDYRNEQFFGPGTRLTVL.

The rearrangement links TRBV6-6 to TRBJ1-1, with unresolved D. This CDR3 region has 15 residues. Trimming shortened V by 5 bases and J by 7 bases, and 20 bases separated the two germline ends. The V gene's germline CDR1 is MNHNY and CDR2 SVGAGI (reference sequence). CDR3 coding DNA: TGTGCCAGCAGTCATCTACTCATGGGAAAGGATGAAGCTTTCTTT. It is translated as CASSHLLMGKDEAFF.

The chain employs TRBV5-1 and TRBJ2-7, with a weak D call TRBD1 (5 bases). Trimming took off 5 bases at V and 3 bases at J, with 12 bases between the two ends. This CDR3 is 13 amino acids long. Germline V gene sequence: CDR1 SGHRS, CDR2 YFSETQ. The CDR3 here is CASRIGQNYEQYF. Written as DNA, the CDR3 is TGCGCCAGCAGAATAGGACAAAACTACGAGCAGTACTTC.